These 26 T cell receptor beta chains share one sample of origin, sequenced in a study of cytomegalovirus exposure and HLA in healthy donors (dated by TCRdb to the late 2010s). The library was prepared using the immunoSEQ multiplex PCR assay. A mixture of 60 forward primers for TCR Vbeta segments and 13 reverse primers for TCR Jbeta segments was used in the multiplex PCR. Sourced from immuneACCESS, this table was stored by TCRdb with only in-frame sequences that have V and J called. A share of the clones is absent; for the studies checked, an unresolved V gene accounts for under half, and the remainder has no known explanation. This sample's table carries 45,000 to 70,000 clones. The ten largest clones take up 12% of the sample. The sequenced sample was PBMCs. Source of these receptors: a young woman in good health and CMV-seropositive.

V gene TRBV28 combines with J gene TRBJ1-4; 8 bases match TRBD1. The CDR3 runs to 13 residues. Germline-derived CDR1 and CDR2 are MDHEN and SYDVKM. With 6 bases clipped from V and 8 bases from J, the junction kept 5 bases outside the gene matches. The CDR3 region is CASRETGAEKLFF. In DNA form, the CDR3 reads TGTGCCAGCAGAGAGACAGGGGCCGAAAAACTGTTTTTT.

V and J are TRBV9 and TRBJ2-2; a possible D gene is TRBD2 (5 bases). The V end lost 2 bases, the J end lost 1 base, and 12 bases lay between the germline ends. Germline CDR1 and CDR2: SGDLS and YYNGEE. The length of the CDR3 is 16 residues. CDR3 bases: TGTGCCAGCAGCGTTAGCGCTGTGGGGAACACCGGGGAGCTGTTTTTT. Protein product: CASSVSAVGNTGELFF. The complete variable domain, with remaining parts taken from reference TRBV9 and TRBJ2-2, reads DSGVTQTPKHLITATGQRVTLRCSPRSGDLSVYWYQQSLDQGLQFLIQYYNGEERAKGNILERFSAQQFPDLHSELNLSSLELGDSALYFCASSVSAVGNTGELFFGEGSRLTVL.

The CDR3 DNA reads as TGTGGGGGAGCGCTCCTTTCCTACAATGAGCAGTTCTTC. Amino acids: CGGALLSYNEQFF. This chain joins TRBV7-9 and TRBJ2-1; a possible D gene is TRBD2 (5 bases). Germline CDR1 reads SEHNR; CDR2 reads FQNEAQ (reference sequence). This CDR3 has 13 amino acids.

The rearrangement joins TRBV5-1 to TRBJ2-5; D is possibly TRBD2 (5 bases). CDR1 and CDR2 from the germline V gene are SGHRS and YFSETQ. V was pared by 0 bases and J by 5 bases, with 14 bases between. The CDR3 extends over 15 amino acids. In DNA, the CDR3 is TGCGCCAGCAGCTTGGAGGTGCCGGGCGGGGAGACCCAGTACTTC. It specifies CASSLEVPGGETQYF.

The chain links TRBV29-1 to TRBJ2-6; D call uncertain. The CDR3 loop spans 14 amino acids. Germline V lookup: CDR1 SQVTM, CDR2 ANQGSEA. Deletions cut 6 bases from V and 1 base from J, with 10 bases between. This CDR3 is CSVAQASGANVLTF. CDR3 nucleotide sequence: TGCAGCGTGGCACAAGCGTCTGGGGCCAACGTCCTGACTTTC.

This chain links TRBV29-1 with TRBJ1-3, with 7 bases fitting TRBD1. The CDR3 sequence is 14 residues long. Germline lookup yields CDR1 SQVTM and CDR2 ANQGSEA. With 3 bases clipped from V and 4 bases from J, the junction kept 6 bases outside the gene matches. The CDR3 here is CSVDFTGVGNTIYF. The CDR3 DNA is TGCAGCGTTGATTTCACAGGGGTAGGAAACACCATATATTTT.

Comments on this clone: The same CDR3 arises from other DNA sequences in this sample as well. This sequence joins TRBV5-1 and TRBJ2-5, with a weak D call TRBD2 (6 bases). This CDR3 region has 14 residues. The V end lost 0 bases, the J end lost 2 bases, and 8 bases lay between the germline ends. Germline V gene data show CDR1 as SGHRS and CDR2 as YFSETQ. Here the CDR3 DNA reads TGCGCCAGCAGCTTGGGGCGGGGACAAGAGACCCAGTACTTC. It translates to CASSLGRGQETQYF.

CDR3 bases: TGTGCCAGTAGCCTTGACAGGAATCAGCCCCAGCATTTT. It codes for CASSLDRNQPQHF. The gene calls are TRBV19 and TRBJ1-5; a possible D gene is TRBD1 (6 bases). CDR3 size: 13 residues. V was trimmed by 6 bases and J by 4 bases, leaving 10 bases between them. Germline V gives CDR1 LNHDA, CDR2 SQIVND (reference sequence). Supplemented by reference TRBV19 and TRBJ1-5, the full variable domain reads DGGITQSPKYLFRKEGQNVTLSCEQNLNHDAMYWYRQDPGQGLRLIYYSQIVNDFQKGDIAEGYSVSREKKESFPLTVTSAQKNPTAFYLCASSLDRNQPQHFGDGTRLSIL.

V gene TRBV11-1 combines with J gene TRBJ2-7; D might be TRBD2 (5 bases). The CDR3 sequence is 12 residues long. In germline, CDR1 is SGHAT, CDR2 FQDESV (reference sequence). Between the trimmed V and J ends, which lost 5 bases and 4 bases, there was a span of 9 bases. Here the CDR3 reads CASSGSRYEQYF. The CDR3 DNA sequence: TGTGCCAGCAGCGGGAGCCGGTACGAGCAGTACTTC.

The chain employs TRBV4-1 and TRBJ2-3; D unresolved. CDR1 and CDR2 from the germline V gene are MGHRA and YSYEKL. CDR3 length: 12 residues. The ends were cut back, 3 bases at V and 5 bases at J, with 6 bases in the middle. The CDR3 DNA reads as TGCGCCAGCAGCCACTCAGGAGATACGCAGTATTTT. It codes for CASSHSGDTQYF.

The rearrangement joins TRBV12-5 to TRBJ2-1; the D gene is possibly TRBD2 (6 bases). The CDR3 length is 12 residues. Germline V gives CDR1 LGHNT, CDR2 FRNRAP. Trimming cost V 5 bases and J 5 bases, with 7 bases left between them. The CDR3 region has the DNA TGTGCTAGTGGTCGGACTAACAATGAGCAGTTCTTC. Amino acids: CASGRTNNEQFF.

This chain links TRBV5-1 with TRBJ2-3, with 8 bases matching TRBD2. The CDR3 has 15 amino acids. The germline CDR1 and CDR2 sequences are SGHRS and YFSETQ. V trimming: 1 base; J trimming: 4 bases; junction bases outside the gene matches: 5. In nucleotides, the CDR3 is TGCGCCAGCAGCTTGTCGGGGGGGCCACCAGATACGCAGTATTTT. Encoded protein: CASSLSGGPPDTQYF.

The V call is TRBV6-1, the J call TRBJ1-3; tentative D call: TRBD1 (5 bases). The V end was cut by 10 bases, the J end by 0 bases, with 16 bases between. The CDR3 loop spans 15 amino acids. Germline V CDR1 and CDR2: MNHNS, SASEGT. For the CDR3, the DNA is TGTGCCACCCGCCCCAGGGTCCGCTCTGGAAACACCATATATTTT. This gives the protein CATRPRVRSGNTIYF.

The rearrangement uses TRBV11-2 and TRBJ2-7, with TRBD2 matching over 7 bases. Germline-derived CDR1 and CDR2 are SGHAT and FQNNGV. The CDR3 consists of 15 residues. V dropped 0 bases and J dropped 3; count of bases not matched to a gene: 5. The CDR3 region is CASSLEASGFYEQYF. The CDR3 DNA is TGTGCCAGCAGCTTAGAGGCTAGCGGATTCTACGAGCAGTACTTC.

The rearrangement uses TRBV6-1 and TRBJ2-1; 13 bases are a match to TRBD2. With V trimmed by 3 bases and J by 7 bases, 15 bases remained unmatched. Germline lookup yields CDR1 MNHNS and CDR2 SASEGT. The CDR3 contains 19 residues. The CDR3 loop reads CASSETGTSGKFAGNEQFF. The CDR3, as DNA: TGTGCCAGCAGTGAGACCGGGACTAGCGGGAAATTCGCGGGTAATGAGCAGTTCTTC.

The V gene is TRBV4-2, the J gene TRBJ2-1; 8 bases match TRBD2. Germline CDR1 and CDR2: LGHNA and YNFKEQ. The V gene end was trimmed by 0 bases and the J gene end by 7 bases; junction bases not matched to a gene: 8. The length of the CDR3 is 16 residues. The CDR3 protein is CASSQDAAGVLNEQFF. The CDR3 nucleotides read TGTGCCAGCAGCCAAGATGCAGCGGGAGTCCTGAATGAGCAGTTCTTC.

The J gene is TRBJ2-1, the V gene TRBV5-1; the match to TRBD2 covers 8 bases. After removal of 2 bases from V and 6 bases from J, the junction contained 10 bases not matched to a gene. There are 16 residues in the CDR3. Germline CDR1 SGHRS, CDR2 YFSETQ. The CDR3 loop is CASSFFSGGVINEQFF. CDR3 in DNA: TGCGCCAGCAGCTTTTTCTCCGGGGGGGTGATCAATGAGCAGTTCTTC. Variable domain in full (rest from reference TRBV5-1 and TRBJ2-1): KAGVTQTPRYLIKTRGQQVTLSCSPISGHRSVSWYQQTPGQGLQFLFEYFSETQRNKGNFPGRFSGRQFSNSRSEMNVSTLELGDSALYLCASSFFSGGVINEQFFGPGTRLTVL.

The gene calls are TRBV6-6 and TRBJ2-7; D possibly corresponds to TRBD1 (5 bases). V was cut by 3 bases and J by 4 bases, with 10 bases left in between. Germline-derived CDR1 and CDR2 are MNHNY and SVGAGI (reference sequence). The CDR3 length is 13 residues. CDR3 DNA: TGTGCCAGCAGTTATCAGGGTGGGTACGAGCAGTACTTC. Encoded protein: CASSYQGGYEQYF.

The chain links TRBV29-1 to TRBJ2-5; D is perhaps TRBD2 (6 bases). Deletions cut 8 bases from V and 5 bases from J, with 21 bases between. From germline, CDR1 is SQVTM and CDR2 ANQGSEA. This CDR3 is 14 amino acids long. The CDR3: CSFGGDPKSETQYF. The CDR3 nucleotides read TGCAGCTTCGGGGGAGATCCTAAAAGCGAGACCCAGTACTTC.

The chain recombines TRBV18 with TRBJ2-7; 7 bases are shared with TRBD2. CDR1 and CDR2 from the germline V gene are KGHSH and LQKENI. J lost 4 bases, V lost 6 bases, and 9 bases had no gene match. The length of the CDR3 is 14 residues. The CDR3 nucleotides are TGTGCCAGCTCCCCGGCCCTCGGGGGGTACGAGCAGTACTTC. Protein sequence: CASSPALGGYEQYF.

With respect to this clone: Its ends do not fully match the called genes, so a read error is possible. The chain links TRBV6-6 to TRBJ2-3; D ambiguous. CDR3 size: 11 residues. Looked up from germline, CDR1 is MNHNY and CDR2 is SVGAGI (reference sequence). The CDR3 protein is CARSYGRTQYF. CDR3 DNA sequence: TGTGCCAGAAGTTACGGCCGTACGCAGTATTTT.

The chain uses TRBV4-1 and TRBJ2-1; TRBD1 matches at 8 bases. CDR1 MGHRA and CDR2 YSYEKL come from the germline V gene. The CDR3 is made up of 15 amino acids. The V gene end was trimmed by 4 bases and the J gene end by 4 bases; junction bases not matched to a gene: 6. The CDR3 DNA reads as TGCGCCAGCAGCCCCGGACAGGGCAGATACAATGAGCAGTTCTTC. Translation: CASSPGQGRYNEQFF.

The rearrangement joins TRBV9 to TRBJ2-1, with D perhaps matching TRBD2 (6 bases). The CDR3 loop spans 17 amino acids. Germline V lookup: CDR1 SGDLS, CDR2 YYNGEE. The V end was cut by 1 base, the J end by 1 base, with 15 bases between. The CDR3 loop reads CASSVSALGGSYNEQFF. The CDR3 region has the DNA TGTGCCAGCAGCGTAAGTGCCCTGGGGGGTTCCTACAATGAGCAGTTCTTC.

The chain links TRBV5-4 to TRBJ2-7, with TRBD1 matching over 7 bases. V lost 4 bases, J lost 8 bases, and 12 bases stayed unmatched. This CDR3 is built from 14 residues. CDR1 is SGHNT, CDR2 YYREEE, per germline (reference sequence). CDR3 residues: CASSTAGTAEQQYF. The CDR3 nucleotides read TGTGCCAGCAGCACGGCCGGGACAGCCGAACAGCAGTACTTC.

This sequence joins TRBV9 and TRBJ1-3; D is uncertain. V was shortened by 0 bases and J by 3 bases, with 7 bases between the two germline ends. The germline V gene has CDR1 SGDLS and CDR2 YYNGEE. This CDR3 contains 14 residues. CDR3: CASSVGGFGNTIYF. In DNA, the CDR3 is TGTGCCAGCAGCGTAGGAGGGTTTGGAAACACCATATATTTT.

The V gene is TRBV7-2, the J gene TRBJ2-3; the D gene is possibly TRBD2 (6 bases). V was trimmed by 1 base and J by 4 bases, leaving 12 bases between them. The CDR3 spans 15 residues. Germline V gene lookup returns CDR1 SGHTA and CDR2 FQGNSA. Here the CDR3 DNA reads TGTGCCAGCAGCTTAGTATTATCGGGGGCAGATACGCAGTATTTT. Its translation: CASSLVLSGADTQYF.